A single count supports the clone carrying this T cell receptor beta chain. The antigen is unknown. This specimen belongs to a study of blood T cells in healthy people across ages. Broader study findings: Not knowing donor CMV status may have confounded expanded clonotype changes.

The germline V gene has CDR1 SGHVS and CDR2 FQNEAQ. The CDR3 totals 20 residues. Trimming cost V 4 bases and J 1 base; bases outside gene matches: 12. Using a J-beta primer mix together with a sample-barcoded 5' primer, a second PCR was run for roughly 6 to 12 cycles. Each CDR3 protein is one row after TCRdb ran MiXCR on the 5' RACE reads. The table includes approximately 400,000 distinct CDR3 sequences, approximately 51% detected once. V gene TRBV7-8 combines with J gene TRBJ2-6; 11 nucleotides agree with TRBD1. The TCR originated in a man aged 60 to 69 in good health. The source material was blood. The CDR3 DNA reads as TGTGCCAGCAGCTCACCGCTACCGGGACAGGGGGTTTCTGGGGCCAACGTCCTGACTTTC. Its protein product is CASSSPLPGQGVSGANVLTF.